A selection of T cell receptor beta chains follows, all from one sample in a study of blood T cell repertoires in COVID-19. Repertoires were generated with immunoSEQ multiplex PCR, while TCRdb's copy carries only in-frame clones and drops some. Of about 480,000 clones in the sample, around nine tenths were seen once. Material: PBMCs or T cells enriched from blood (not recorded which). These receptors came from a woman aged 55-70 years who had recovered from COVID-19. Both conserved end residues are part of each CDR3.

14	TRBV19	TRBJ1-5	CASDQGALNQPQHF
13	TRBV19	TRBJ2-7	CASRRRGSWEQYF
13	TRBV2	TRBJ2-5	CASKTSGQETQYF
14	TRBV2	TRBJ2-3	CASSERVEVGTQYF
15	TRBV5-1	TRBJ2-4	CASSGGTARMDIQYF
15	TRBV9	TRBJ2-4	CASSVGEGGRNIQYF
15	TRBV7-9	TRBJ2-7	CASSLAKRQGSEQYF
14	TRBV10-2	TRBJ1-2	CASSAAPGTFGYTF
14	TRBV30	TRBJ1-1	CAWSTGQMNTEAFF
16	TRBV4-1	TRBJ2-7	CASSQDTSGEAYEQYF
13	TRBV2	TRBJ2-3	CASRRQGIDTQYF
16	TRBV10-1	TRBJ1-5	CASSEWTGEGNQPQHF
15	TRBV28	TRBJ2-1	CASTHSGGAVYEQFF
15	TRBV7-9	TRBJ1-2	CASSSFPALAYGYTF
15	TRBV18	TRBJ1-5	CASSPGQGPNQPQHF
14	TRBV4-1	TRBJ1-1	CASSHLTGPSEAFF
13	TRBV5-1	TRBJ1-2	CASSLGGPGGYTF
15	TRBV7-8	TRBJ2-3	CASSLQIGVGDTQYF